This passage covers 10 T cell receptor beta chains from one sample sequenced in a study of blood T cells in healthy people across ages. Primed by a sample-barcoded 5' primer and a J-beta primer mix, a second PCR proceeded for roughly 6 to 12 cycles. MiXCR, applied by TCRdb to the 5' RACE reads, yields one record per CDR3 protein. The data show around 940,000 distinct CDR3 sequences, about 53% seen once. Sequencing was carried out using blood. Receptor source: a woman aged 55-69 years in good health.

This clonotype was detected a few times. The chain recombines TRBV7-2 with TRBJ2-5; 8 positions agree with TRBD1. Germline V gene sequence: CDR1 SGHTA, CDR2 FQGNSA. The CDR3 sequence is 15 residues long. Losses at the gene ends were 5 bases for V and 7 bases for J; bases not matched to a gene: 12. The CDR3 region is CASSINTGQGVTQYF. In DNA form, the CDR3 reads TGTGCCAGCAGCATCAACACTGGACAGGGTGTGACCCAGTACTTC.

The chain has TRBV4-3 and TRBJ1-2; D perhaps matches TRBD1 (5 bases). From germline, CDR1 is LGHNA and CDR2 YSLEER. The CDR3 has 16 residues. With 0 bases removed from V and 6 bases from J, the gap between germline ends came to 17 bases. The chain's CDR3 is CASSQEHPPRGDGYTF. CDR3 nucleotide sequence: TGCGCCAGCAGCCAAGAACATCCTCCTAGAGGGGATGGCTACACCTTC.

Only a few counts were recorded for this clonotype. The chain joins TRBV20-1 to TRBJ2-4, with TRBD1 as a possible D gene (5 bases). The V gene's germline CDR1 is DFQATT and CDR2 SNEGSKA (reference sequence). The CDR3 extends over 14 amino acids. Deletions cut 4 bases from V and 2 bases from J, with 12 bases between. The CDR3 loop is CSATPRVPKNIQYF. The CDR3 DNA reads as TGCAGTGCTACCCCCAGGGTCCCCAAAAACATTCAGTACTTC.

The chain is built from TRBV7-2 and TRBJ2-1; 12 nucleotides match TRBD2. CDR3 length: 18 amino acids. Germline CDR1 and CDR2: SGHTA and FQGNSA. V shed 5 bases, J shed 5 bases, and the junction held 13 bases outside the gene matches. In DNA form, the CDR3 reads TGTGCCAGCAGCCGCCTCCTAGCGGGAGGGTTCCGGAACAATGAGCAGTTCTTC. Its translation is CASSRLLAGGFRNNEQFF.

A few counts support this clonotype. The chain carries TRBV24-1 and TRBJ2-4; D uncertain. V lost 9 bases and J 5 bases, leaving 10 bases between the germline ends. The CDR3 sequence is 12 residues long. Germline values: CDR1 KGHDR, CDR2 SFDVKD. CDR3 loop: CATAGRQNIQYF. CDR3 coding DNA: TGTGCCACCGCCGGACGGCAAAACATTCAGTACTTC.

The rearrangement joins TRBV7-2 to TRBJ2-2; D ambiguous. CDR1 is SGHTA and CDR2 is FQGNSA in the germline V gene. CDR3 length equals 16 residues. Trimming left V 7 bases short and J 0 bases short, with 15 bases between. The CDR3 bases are TGTGCCAGCACCCCTCGAGGTGCGGCGAACACCGGGGAGCTGTTTTTT. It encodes CASTPRGAANTGELFF. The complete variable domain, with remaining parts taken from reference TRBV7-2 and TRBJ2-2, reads GAGVSQSPSNKVTEKGKDVELRCDPISGHTALYWYRQSLGQGLEFLIYFQGNSAPDKSGLPSDRFSAERTGGSVSTLTIQRTQQEDSAVYLCASTPRGAANTGELFFGEGSRLTVL.

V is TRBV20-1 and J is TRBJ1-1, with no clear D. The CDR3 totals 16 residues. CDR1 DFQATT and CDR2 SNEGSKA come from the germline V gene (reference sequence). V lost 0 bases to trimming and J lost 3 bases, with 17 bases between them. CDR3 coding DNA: TGCAGTGCTAGAGATAAGATGCGGCAGTCCTACACTGAAGCTTTCTTT. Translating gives CSARDKMRQSYTEAFF.

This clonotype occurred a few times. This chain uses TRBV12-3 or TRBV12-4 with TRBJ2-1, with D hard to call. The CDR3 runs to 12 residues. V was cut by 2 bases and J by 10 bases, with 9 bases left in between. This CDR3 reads CASSLLGAEQFF. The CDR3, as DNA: TGTGCCAGCAGTTTACTGGGCGCCGAGCAGTTCTTC.

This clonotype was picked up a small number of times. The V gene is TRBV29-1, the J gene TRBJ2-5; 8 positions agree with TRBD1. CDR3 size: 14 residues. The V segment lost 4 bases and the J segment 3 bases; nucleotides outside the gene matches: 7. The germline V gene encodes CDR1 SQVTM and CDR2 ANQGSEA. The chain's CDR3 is CSVVDRAREETQYF. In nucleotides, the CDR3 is TGCAGCGTTGTGGACAGGGCACGAGAAGAGACCCAGTACTTC.

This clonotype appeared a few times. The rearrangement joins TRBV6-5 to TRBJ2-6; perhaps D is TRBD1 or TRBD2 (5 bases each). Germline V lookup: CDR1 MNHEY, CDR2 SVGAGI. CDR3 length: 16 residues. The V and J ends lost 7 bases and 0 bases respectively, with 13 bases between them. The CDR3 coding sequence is TGTGCCAGCACCAGGGACGCGGGCTCTGGGGCCAACGTCCTGACTTTC. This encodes CASTRDAGSGANVLTF.